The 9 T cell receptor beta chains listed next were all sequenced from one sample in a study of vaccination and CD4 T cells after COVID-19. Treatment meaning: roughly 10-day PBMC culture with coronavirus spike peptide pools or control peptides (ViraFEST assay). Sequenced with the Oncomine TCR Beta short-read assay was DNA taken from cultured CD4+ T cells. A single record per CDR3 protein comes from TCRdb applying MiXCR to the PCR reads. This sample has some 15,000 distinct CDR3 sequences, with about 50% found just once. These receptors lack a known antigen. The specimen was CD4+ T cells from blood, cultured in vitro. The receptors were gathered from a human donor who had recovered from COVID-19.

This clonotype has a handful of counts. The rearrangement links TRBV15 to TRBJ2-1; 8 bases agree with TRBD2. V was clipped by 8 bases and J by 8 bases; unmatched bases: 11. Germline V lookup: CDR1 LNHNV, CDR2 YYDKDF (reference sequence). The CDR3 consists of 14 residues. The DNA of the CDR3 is TGTGCCACCTCTTCAGCGGGAGTTGGGTATGAGCAGTTCTTC. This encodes CATSSAGVGYEQFF.

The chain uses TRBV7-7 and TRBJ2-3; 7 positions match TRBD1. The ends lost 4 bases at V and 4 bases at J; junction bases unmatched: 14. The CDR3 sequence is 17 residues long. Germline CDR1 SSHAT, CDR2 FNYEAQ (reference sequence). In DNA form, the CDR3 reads TGTGCCAGCAGCTCCAACCGACAGGGTATAGGATCAGATACGCAGTATTTT. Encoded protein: CASSSNRQGIGSDTQYF.

The CDR3 protein is CASSPGGTAYGYTF. The CDR3 coding sequence is TGTGCCAGCTCACCAGGGGGGACAGCCTATGGCTACACCTTC. This chain joins TRBV18 and TRBJ1-2; the match to TRBD1 covers 7 bases. V was clipped by 2 bases and J by 4 bases; unmatched bases: 4. The CDR3 contains 14 residues. CDR1 is KGHSH and CDR2 is LQKENI in the germline V gene.

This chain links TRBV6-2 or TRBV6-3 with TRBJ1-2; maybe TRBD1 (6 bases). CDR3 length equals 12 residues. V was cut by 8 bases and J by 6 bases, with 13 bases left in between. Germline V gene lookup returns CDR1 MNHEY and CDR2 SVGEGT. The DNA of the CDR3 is TGTGCCAGCCAACGGACAGCCCATGGCTACACCTTC. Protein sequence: CASQRTAHGYTF.

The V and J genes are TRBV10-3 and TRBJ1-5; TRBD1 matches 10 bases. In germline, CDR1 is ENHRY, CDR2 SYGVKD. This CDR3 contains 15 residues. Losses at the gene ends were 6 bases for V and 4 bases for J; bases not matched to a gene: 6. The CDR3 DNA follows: TGTGCCATCAGCACTGGGGACAGGGGAAATCAGCCCCAGCATTTT. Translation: CAISTGDRGNQPQHF.

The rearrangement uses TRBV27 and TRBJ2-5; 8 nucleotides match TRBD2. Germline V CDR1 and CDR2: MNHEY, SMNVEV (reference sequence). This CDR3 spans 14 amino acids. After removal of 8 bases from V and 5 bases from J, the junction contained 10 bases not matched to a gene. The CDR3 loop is CASGREGRGETQYF. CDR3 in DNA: TGTGCCAGCGGTCGGGAGGGCCGGGGGGAGACCCAGTACTTC.

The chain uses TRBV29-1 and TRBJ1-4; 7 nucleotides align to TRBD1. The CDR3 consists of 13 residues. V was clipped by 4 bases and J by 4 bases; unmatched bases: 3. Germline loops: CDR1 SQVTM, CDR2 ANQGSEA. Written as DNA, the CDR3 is TGCAGCGTTGTGAGACAGGGTAATGAAAAACTGTTTTTT. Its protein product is CSVVRQGNEKLFF.

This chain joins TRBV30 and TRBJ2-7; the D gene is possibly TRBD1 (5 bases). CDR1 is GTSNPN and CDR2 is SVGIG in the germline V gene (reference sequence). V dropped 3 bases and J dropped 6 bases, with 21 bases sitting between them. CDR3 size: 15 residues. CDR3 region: CAWSHLGARRAEQYF. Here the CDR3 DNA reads TGTGCCTGGAGCCACCTAGGAGCTCGCAGGGCCGAGCAGTACTTC.

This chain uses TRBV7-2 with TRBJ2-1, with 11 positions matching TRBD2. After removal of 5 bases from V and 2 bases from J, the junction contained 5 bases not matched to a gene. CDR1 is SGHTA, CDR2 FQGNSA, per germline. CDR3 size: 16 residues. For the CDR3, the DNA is TGTGCCAGCAGCGCTAGCGGGAGGCCCGCCTACAATGAGCAGTTCTTC. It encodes CASSASGRPAYNEQFF. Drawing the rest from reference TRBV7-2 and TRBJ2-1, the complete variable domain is GAGVSQSPSNKVTEKGKDVELRCDPISGHTALYWYRQSLGQGLEFLIYFQGNSAPDKSGLPSDRFSAERTGGSVSTLTIQRTQQEDSAVYLCASSASGRPAYNEQFFGPGTRLTVL.